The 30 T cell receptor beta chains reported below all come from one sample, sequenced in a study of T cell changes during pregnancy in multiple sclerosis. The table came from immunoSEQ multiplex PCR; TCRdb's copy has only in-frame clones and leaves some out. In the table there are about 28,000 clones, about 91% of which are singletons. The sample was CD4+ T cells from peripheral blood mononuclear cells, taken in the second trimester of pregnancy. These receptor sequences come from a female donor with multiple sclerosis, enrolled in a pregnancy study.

DNA of the CDR3: TGTGCCAGCAGTCGGACAGGGAACTATGGCTACACCTTC. Encoded protein: CASSRTGNYGYTF. The chain couples TRBV6-5 to TRBJ1-2; TRBD1 agrees at 8 bases. Trimming at V came to 5 bases and at J to 2 bases, leaving 1 base not matched to a gene. From germline, CDR1 is MNHEY and CDR2 SVGAGI. The CDR3 covers 13 residues.

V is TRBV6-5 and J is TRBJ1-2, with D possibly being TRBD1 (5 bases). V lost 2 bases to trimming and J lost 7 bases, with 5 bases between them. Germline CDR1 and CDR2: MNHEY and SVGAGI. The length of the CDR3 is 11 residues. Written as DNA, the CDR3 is TGTGCCAGCAGTTACAGGGGTGGCTACACCTTC. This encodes CASSYRGGYTF.

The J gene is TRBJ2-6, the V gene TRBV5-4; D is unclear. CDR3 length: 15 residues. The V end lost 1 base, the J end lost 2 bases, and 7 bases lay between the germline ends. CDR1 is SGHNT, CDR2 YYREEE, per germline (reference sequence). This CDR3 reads CASSLQVTGANVLTF. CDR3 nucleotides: TGTGCCAGCAGCTTGCAGGTCACTGGGGCCAACGTCCTGACTTTC.

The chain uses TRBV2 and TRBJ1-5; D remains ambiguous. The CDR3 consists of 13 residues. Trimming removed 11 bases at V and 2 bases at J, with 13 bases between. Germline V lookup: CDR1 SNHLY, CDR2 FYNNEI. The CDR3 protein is CASSRQGNQPQHF. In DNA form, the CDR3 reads TGTGCCTCGTCCCGCCAGGGCAATCAGCCCCAGCATTTT.

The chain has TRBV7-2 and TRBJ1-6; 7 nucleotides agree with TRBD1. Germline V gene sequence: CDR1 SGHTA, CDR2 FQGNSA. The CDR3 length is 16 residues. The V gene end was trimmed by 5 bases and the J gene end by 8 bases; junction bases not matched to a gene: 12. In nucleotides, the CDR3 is TGTGCCAGCAGCCCCACCCGGCAGGGGGTGTATTCACCCCTCCACTTT. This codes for CASSPTRQGVYSPLHF. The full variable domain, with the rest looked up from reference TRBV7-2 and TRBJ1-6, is GAGVSQSPSNKVTEKGKDVELRCDPISGHTALYWYRQSLGQGLEFLIYFQGNSAPDKSGLPSDRFSAERTGGSVSTLTIQRTQQEDSAVYLCASSPTRQGVYSPLHFGNGTRLTVT.

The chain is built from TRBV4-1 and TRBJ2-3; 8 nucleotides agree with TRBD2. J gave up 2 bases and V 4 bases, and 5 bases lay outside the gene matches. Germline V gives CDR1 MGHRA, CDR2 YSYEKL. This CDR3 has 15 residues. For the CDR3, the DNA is TGCGCCAGCAGCCCGCGGGGGGCCGCCACAGATACGCAGTATTTT. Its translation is CASSPRGAATDTQYF.

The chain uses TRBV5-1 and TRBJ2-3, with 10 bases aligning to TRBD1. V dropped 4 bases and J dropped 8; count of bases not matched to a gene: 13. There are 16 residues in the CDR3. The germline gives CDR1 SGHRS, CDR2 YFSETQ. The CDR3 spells CASSLSWDRGGGTQYF. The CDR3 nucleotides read TGCGCCAGCAGCCTCTCCTGGGACAGGGGAGGGGGTACGCAGTATTTT.

The CDR3 sequence: CASSLDRSSYNEQFF. CDR3 DNA: TGCGCCAGCAGCCTGGACAGGAGCTCCTACAATGAGCAGTTCTTC. V and J are TRBV4-3 and TRBJ2-1, with 7 bases that match TRBD1. CDR3 size: 15 residues. Trimming cost V 4 bases and J 0 bases; bases outside gene matches: 3. Germline V gives CDR1 LGHNA, CDR2 YSLEER.

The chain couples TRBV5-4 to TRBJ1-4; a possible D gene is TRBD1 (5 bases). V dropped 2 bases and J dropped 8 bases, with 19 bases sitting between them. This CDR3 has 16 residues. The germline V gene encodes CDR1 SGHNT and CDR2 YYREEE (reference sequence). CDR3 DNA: TGTGCCAGCAGCTTTGGGGGAGGGCAAGGAGACGAAAAACTGTTTTTT. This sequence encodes CASSFGGGQGDEKLFF.

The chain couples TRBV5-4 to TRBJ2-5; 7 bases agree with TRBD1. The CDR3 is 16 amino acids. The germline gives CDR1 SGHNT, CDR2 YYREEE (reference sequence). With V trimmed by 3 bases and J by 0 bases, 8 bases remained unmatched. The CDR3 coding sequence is TGTGCCAGCAGCTCGCCGGGACAGATATACCAAGAGACCCAGTACTTC. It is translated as CASSSPGQIYQETQYF.

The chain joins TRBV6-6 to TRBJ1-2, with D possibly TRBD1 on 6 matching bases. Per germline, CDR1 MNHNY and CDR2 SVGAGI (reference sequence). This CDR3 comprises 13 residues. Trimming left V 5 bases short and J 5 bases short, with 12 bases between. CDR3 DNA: TGTGCCAGCAGTGGCGGACAGACTTATGGCTACACCTTC. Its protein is CASSGGQTYGYTF.

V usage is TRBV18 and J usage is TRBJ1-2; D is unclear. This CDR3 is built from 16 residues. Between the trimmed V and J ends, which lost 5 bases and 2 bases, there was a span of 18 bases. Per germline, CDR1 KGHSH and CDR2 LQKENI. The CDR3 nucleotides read TGTGCCAGCTCATCCGCTTTTTACGGAGCGAACTATGGCTACACCTTC. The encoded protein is CASSSAFYGANYGYTF.

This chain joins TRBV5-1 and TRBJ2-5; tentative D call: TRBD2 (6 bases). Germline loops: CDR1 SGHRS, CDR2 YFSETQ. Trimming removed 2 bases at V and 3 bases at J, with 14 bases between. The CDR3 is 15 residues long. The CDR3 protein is CASSLGTLAEETQYF. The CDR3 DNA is TGCGCCAGCAGCTTAGGGACCTTAGCGGAAGAGACCCAGTACTTC.

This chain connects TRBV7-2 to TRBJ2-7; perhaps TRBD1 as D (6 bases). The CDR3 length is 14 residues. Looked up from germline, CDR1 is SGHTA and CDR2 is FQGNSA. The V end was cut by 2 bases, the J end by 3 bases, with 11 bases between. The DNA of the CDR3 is TGTGCCAGCAGCTTACAGGACAGACGCTACGAGCAGTACTTC. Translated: CASSLQDRRYEQYF.

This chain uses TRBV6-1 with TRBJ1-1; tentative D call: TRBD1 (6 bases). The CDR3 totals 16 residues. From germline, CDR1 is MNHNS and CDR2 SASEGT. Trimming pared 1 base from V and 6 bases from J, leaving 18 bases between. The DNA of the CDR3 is TGTGCCAGCAGTGAAGGACTTCTTCAGGGGTTCTCTGAAGCTTTCTTT. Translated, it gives CASSEGLLQGFSEAFF.

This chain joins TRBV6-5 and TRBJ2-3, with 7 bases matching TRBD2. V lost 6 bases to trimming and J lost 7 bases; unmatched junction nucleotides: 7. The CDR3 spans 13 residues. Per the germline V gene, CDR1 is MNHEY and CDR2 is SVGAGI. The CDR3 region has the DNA TGTGCCAGCAGAAACCTAGGGACTAATACGCAGTATTTT. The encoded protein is CASRNLGTNTQYF.

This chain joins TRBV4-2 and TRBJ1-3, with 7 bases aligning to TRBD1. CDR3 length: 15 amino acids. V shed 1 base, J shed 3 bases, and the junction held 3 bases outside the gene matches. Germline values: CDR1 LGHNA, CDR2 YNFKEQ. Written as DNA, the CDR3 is TGTGCCAGCAGCCAAGGGGACAGTGATGGAAACACCATATATTTT. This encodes CASSQGDSDGNTIYF.

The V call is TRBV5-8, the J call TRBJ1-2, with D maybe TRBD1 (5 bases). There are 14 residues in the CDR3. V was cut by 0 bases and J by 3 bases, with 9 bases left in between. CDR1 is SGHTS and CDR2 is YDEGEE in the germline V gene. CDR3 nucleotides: TGTGCCAGCAGCTTGGTGCTAGGGGACTATGGCTACACCTTC. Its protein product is CASSLVLGDYGYTF. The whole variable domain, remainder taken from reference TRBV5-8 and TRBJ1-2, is EAGVTQSPTHLIKTRGQQATLRCSPISGHTSVYWYQQALGLGLQFLLWYDEGEERNRGNFPPRFSGRQFPNYSSELNVNALELEDSALYLCASSLVLGDYGYTFGSGTRLTVV.

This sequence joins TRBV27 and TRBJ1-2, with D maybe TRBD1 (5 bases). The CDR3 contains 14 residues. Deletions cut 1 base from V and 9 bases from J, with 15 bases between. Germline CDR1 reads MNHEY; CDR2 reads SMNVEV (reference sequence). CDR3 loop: CASSLYGGGSRYTF. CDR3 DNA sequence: TGTGCCAGCAGTTTATATGGGGGGGGGAGTCGCTACACCTTC.

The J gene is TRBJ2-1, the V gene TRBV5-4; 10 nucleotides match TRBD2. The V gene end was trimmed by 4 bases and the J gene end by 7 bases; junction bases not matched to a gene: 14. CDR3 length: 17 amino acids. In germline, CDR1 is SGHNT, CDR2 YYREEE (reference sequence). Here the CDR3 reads CASSGLPGLATRNEQFF. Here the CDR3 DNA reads TGTGCCAGCAGCGGGCTACCGGGACTAGCGACGAGAAATGAGCAGTTCTTC.

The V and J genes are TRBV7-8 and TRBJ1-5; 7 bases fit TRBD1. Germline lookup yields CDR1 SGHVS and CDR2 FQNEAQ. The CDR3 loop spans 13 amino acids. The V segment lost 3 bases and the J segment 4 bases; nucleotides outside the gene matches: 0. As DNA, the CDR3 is TGTGCCAGCAGCTTGACAGGGAATCAGCCCCAGCATTTT. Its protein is CASSLTGNQPQHF. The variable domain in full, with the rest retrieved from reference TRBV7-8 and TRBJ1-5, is GAGVSQSPRYKVAKRGQDVALRCDPISGHVSLFWYQQALGQGPEFLTYFQNEAQLDKSGLPSDRFFAERPEGSVSTLKIQRTQQEDSAVYLCASSLTGNQPQHFGDGTRLSIL.

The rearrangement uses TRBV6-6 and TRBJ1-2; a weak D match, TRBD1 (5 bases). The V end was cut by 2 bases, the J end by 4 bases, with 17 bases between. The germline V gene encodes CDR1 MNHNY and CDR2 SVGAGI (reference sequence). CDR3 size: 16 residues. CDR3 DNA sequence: TGTGCCAGCAGTTACCCCGGACAACCGGAGGGCTATGGCTACACCTTC. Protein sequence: CASSYPGQPEGYGYTF.

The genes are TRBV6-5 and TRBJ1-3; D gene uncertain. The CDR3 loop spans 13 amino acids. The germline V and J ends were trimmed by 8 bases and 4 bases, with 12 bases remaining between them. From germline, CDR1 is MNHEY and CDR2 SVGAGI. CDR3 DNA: TGTGCCAGCGCATCGGTTGCAGGAAACACCATATATTTT. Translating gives CASASVAGNTIYF.

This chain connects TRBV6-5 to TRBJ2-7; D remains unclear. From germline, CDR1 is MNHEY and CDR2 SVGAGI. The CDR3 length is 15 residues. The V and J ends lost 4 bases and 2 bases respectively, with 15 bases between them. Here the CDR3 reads CASSSTFAGPYEQYF. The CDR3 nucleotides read TGTGCCAGCAGTTCCACCTTCGCAGGCCCCTACGAGCAGTACTTC.

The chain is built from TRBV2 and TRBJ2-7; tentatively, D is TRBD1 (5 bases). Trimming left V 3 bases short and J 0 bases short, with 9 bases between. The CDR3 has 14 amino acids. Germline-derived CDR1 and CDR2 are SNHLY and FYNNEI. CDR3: CASSDQGGSYEQYF. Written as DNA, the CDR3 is TGTGCCAGCAGTGACCAGGGCGGCTCCTACGAGCAGTACTTC. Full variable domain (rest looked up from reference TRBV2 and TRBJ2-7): EPEVTQTPSHQVTQMGQEVILRCVPISNHLYFYWYRQILGQKVEFLVSFYNNEISEKSEIFDDQFSVERPDGSNFTLKIRSTKLEDSAMYFCASSDQGGSYEQYFGPGTRLTVT.

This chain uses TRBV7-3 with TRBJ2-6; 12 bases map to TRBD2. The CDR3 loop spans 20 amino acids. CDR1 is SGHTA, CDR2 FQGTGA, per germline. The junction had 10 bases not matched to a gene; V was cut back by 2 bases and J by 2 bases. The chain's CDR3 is CASSLRGTSGSYPGANVLTF. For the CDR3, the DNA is TGTGCCAGCAGCTTACGGGGGACTAGCGGGTCTTACCCTGGGGCCAACGTCCTGACTTTC.

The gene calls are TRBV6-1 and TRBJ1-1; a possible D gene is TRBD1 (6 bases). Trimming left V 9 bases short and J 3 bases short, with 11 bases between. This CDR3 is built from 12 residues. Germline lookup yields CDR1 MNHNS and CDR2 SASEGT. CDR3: CASNRVYTEAFF. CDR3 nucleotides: TGTGCCAGTAACAGGGTTTACACTGAAGCTTTCTTT.

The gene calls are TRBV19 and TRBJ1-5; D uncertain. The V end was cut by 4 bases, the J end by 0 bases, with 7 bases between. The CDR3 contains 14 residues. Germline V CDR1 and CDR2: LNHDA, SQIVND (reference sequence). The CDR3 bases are TGTGCCAGTAGTACAGGTAATAGCAATCAGCCCCAGCATTTT. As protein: CASSTGNSNQPQHF.

CDR3 in amino acids: CASSSRGGRGTEAFF. The CDR3, as DNA: TGTGCCAGCAGCTCCCGGGGGGGGAGGGGCACTGAAGCTTTCTTT. The chain employs TRBV6-6 and TRBJ1-1; D is possibly TRBD1 (5 bases). CDR1 is MNHNY and CDR2 is SVGAGI in the germline V gene (reference sequence). This CDR3 has 15 amino acids. The V gene lost 6 bases and the J gene lost 4 bases, with 18 bases spanning the gap.

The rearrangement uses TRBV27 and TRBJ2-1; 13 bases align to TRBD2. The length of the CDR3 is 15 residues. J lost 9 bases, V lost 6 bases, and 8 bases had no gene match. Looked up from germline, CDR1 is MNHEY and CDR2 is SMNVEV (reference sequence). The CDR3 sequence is CASSPTGLAGTEQFF. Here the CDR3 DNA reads TGTGCCAGCAGCCCTACGGGACTAGCGGGGACTGAGCAGTTCTTC.